This T cell receptor (beta chain) was captured in a study of T cell responses to AZD1222 COVID-19 vaccine. The repertoire was sequenced with immunoSEQ multiplex PCR; TCRdb's copy has only in-frame clones and lacks some. The sample carries 40,000 to 45,000 clones, just under 80% recorded once. Whole-study findings and limits: Spike regions recognized by vaccine-associated CD4 TCRs spanned the protein, led by 160-218 and 743-854. The study sampled repertoires only after the peak T cell response.

Worth noting for this clone: Its matching antigen is unknown.

The length of the CDR3 is 13 residues. V was clipped by 4 bases and J by 7 bases, with 14 bases between them. Germline lookup yields CDR1 SGDLS and CDR2 YYNGEE. The clonotype originates from an adult who received the MenACWY meningococcal vaccine as a control. The chain recombines TRBV9 with TRBJ1-2, with TRBD1 as a possible D gene (6 bases). The material sequenced was peripheral blood, taken 28 days after the second dose of the MenACWY control vaccine. CDR3 region: CASSNIRGAGYTF. The CDR3 nucleotides read TGTGCCAGCAGCAATATACGGGGGGCTGGCTACACCTTC.